The clone carrying this T cell receptor beta chain was detected many times. Its antigen is currently unknown. The sample is drawn from a study of CD8 T cells in ankylosing spondylitis. The study's findings and limits: The study identified a TCR beta motif of roughly eight highly homologous variants that appeared characteristic of ankylosing spondylitis blood.

TCRdb reanalysed the 5' RACE reads using MiXCR and keeps one entry per CDR3 protein. The repertoire consists of some 840,000 distinct CDR3 sequences, with over 9.5% occurring once and the leading ten covering 0.51%. CDR1 is SGHTA, CDR2 FQGNSA, per germline. This CDR3 has 13 amino acids. Trimming shortened V by 3 bases and J by 11 bases, and 16 bases separated the two germline ends. The receptor was isolated from a male donor with ankylosing spondylitis. The source material was blood, either unsorted or a sorted T cell fraction (not recorded which). The gene calls are TRBV7-2 and TRBJ1-1; D remains ambiguous. CDR3 region: CASSFGHAALAFF. In DNA form, the CDR3 reads TGTGCCAGCAGCTTCGGGCACGCGGCGTTGGCTTTCTTT. Supplemented by reference TRBV7-2 and TRBJ1-1, the full variable domain reads GAGVSQSPSNKVTEKGKDVELRCDPISGHTALYWYRQSLGQGLEFLIYFQGNSAPDKSGLPSDRFSAERTGGSVSTLTIQRTQQEDSAVYLCASSFGHAALAFFGQGTRLTVV.